These T cell receptor beta chains were read from a single sample in a study of T-cell memory formation after mild COVID-19. TCRdb recomputed calls from the 5' RACE reads with MiXCR, one row per CDR3 protein. The sample shows about 410,000 distinct CDR3 sequences, around 22% of them seen only once. Source material: PBMCs or a T cell subset sorted from them (not recorded which). The source of these receptors is an adult woman who had mild COVID-19 (a few samples of this study predate the infection). Cell type and time point are not known. Each CDR3 is given with its conserved first and last residue.

>TRBV9|TRBJ1-5
CASSQIDGQPQHF
>TRBV3-1|TRBJ2-7
CASSQGTSGNSYEQYF
>TRBV3-1|TRBJ2-1
CASRSLRETNEQFF
>TRBV20-1|TRBJ1-2
CSARGGMDYGYTF
>TRBV9|TRBJ2-1
CASSGGTSGRSYNEQFF
>TRBV2|TRBJ1-1
CASVGQGTEAFF
>TRBV30|TRBJ2-7
CAWSASYEQYF
>TRBV6-2/TRBV6-3|TRBJ2-7
CASSYGTGYEQYF
>TRBV25-1|TRBJ1-1
CASSVGQGVNTEAFF
>TRBV7-8|TRBJ2-7
CASSLEGSTYEQYF
>TRBV5-6|TRBJ2-1
CASSFGGSNLFF
>TRBV7-2|TRBJ2-5
CASSLSRTSGGDVFQETQYF
>TRBV12-3/TRBV12-4|TRBJ2-2
CASSFRFLGESGELFF
>TRBV29-1|TRBJ2-7
CSVERTGGLEQYF
>TRBV11-2|TRBJ1-6
CASSFGGSLNSPLHF
>TRBV7-2|TRBJ2-2
CASSWTSGIAGELFF
>TRBV19|TRBJ2-5
CASSPGTSATLQETQYF
>TRBV4-2|TRBJ2-6
CASSDRQAGSGANVLTF
>TRBV5-1|TRBJ2-7
CASSTSGSYEQYF
>TRBV12-3/TRBV12-4|TRBJ1-1
CASSHHRDTERNTEAFF
>TRBV5-8|TRBJ2-7
CASRSRRGSYEQYF
>TRBV6-6|TRBJ2-1
CASSYSSSGSRNEQFF
>TRBV7-8|TRBJ2-4
CASSPGEPGNIQYF
>TRBV3-1|TRBJ2-1
CASSRSGGDEQFF
>TRBV6-6|TRBJ2-6
CASGPTGLAGGPGANVLTF
>TRBV20-1|TRBJ2-2
CSARRTGELFF
>TRBV20-1|TRBJ1-6
CSARDFGTEISPLHF
>TRBV20-1|TRBJ2-3
CRAPREVAGALKDTQYF
>TRBV5-6|TRBJ1-1
CASSLANLDGQINTEAFF
>TRBV20-1|TRBJ1-1
CSVMIGPLGREAFF
>TRBV5-8|TRBJ2-7
CASSFSPGRDEQYF
>TRBV10-3|TRBJ1-1
CAISDRRGRQGGRGGVSEAFF
>TRBV14|TRBJ2-7
CASSPHPRRPYEQYF
>TRBV2|TRBJ2-7
CASLNPVDYEQYF
>TRBV10-3|TRBJ2-3
CAIRAAEHTDTQYF
>TRBV5-6|TRBJ2-7
CASSSQQSSYEQYF
>TRBV11-3|TRBJ2-3
CASSSPRGPSTDTQYF
>TRBV5-4|TRBJ2-3
CASSFRGRAGDTQYF
>TRBV15|TRBJ2-2
CATSRGAGENTGELFF
>TRBV15|TRBJ2-7
CATSRDQSVSYEQYF
>TRBV6-5|TRBJ2-1
CASSYSNRVNEQFF
>TRBV5-1|TRBJ1-1
CASSLGGSAEAFF
>TRBV9|TRBJ2-1
CASSVVGESEQFF
>TRBV27|TRBJ2-1
CASSSTSYNNEQFF
>TRBV5-5|TRBJ2-7
CASSFRAGTTPNEQYF
>TRBV5-1|TRBJ2-7
CASSLGWDRGSPFSYEQYF
>TRBV20-1|TRBJ2-1
CSARSLVSYNEQFF
>TRBV5-1|TRBJ2-6
CASSWSGDGANVLTF